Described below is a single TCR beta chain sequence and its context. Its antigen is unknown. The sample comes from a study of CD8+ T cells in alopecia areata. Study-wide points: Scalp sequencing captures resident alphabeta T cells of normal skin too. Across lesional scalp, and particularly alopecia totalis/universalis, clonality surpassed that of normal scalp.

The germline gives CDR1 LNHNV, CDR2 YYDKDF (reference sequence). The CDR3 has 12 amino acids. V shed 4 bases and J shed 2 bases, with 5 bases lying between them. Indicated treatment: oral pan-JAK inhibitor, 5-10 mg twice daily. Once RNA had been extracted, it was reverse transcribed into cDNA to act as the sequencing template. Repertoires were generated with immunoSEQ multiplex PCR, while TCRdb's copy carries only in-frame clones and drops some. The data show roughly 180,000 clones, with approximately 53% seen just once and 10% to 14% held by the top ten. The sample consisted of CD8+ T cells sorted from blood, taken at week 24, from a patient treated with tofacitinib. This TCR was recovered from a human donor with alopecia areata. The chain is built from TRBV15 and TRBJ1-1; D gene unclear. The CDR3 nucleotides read TGTGCCACCAGCAAGAGCAACACTGAAGCTTTCTTT. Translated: CATSKSNTEAFF. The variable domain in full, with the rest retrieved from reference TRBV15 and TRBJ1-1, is DAMVIQNPRYQVTQFGKPVTLSCSQTLNHNVMYWYQQKSSQAPKLLFHYYDKDFNNEADTPDNFQSRRPNTSFCFLDIRSPGLGDTAMYLCATSKSNTEAFFGQGTRLTVV.